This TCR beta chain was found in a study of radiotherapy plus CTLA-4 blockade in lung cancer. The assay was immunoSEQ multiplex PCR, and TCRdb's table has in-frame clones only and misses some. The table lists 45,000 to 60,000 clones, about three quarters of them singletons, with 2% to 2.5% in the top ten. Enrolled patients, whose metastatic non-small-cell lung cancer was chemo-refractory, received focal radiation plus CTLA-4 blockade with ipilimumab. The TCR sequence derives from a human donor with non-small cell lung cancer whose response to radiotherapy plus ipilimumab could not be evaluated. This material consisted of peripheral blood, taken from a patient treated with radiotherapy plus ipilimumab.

The CDR3 here is CASSVETGTAQETQYF. The CDR3 DNA reads as TGTGCCAGCAGCGTAGAGACCGGGACAGCACAAGAGACCCAGTACTTC. The chain employs TRBV9 and TRBJ2-5; 7 bases fit TRBD1. The J segment lost 2 bases and the V segment lost 0 bases, leaving 7 bases of the junction unmatched. The CDR3 is 16 amino acids. CDR1 SGDLS and CDR2 YYNGEE come from the germline V gene.